This T cell receptor (beta chain) comes out of a study of T-cell reconstitution after alpha-beta-depleted transplantation in children. The CDR3 length is 11 residues. Trimming left V 10 bases short and J 10 bases short, with 14 bases between. Germline-derived CDR1 and CDR2 are MNHEY and SVGAGI. This clonotype was observed many times. Unique molecular identifiers were incorporated during preparation of the TCRbeta library. TCRdb passed the PCR reads through MiXCR, listing each CDR3 protein once. Altogether almost 400,000 distinct CDR3 sequences are present, approximately 20% being singletons, with the ten largest covering less than 4.5%.

The rearrangement joins TRBV6-5 to TRBJ2-1; no clear D. Sequenced here: PBMCs from the stem cell graft donor, sampled from the stem cell graft. The receptor was derived from a human donor who donated a stem cell graft to a child with acute myeloid leukemia. CDR3 sequence: CATLGIKEQFF. CDR3 nucleotide sequence: TGTGCCACCCTGGGAATCAAGGAGCAGTTCTTC.